The clone carrying this TCR beta chain appeared a single time. This CDR3 contains 15 residues. The germline V gene has CDR1 SGDLS and CDR2 YYNGEE. V dropped 0 bases and J dropped 3; count of bases not matched to a gene: 2. These data are taken from a study of blood T cell repertoires in COVID-19. The data were produced by immunoSEQ multiplex PCR, yet TCRdb's version contains in-frame clones alone and is incomplete. The table includes under 150,000 clones, 70% to 90% detected once. The gene calls are TRBV9 and TRBJ1-4; 7 nucleotides agree with TRBD1. This TCR came from a woman in her 70s who had recovered from COVID-19. The sample comprised peripheral blood. DNA for the CDR3: TGTGCCAGCAGCGTAGGGACAGGCTCTAATGAAAAACTGTTTTTT. Protein: CASSVGTGSNEKLFF.